This T cell receptor beta chain was sequenced for a study of post-analysis software for immune sequencing data (dated by TCRdb to the mid-2010s). About the investigation overall: Relapsing-remitting, secondary progressive and progressive-relapsing multiple sclerosis were recorded as disease courses, and subtype annotation was lacking for some patients. Patient repertoires were compared against roughly 12 previously published healthy control repertoires from donors aged 6 to 25 years. A subset of samples was prepared in parallel using single-end sample barcoding, then pooled and co-amplified after Illumina adapter ligation. General study outcomes and caveats: The multiple sclerosis patient group was slightly younger than the control group. Patients showed significantly higher frequencies than controls for about five TRBV segments, among them TRBV5-6, TRBV5-1 and TRBV20-1. Significantly lower normalized Chao1 diversity was found in multiple sclerosis patients than in controls, suggesting substantial peripheral T-cell clonal expansion. Direct clustering with F measure showed strong co-clustering of samples prepared in the same batch, prompting a batch-effect correction.

To demonstrate the VDJtools post-analysis software, the study profiled TCR beta repertoires from the peripheral blood of 10 to 15 young patients with multiple sclerosis. Multiple sclerosis patients were children and adolescents aged roughly 6 to 15 years. The CDR3 sequence holds 16 residues, the cysteine and phenylalanine included. Only the CDR3 part of the read is kept: 48 bases, read in frame from the first base. CDR1 and CDR2 are read off the germline V gene as LGHNA and YNFKEQ. From V the trimming removes 1 base and from J it removes 3 bases, while the gene matches leave 1 base of the junction unaccounted for. A word on this clonotype: The antigen this receptor binds is unknown. No clone much larger than this one lies a single base away; base qualities are absent.

The library relied on PCR. Reads for this sample came from an Illumina HiSeq 2500. To reduce PCR and sequencing biases, unique molecular identifiers were incorporated into the TCR beta cDNA libraries. Every 1 to 10 million input T cells yielded about 500,000 cDNA molecules, meaning each molecule approximated one T cell. The patient libraries were prepared and sequenced using the same protocol as the earlier healthy control dataset. Within a given batch, samples were prepared together, multiplexed and sequenced on the same HiSeq lane. Regarding the original processing steps: MIGEC was used to process the raw barcoded reads, and molecular identifier groups with only a single read were discarded before consensus assembly and CDR3 extraction. Clonotype tables were post-analysed with VDJtools, normalizing diversity by down-sampling all datasets to the smallest sample size. To correct batch-related cross-sample contamination, repertoire overlap clustering matched CDR3 amino acid sequences but not nucleotide sequences. TCRdb applied fastp at Q25 and MiXCR to the public reads, then kept only in-frame beta chains. For every CDR3 protein sequence, its rows merge into one entry that carries the most common genes and DNA. TCRdb, not the original authors, processed these V and J calls. The sample records roughly 600,000 distinct CDR3 sequences, roughly 45% of which are singletons. Over 1.5% of the sample belongs to the ten largest clones.

Sequencing input: blood. The rearrangement joined TRBV4-2 to TRBJ2-2, with 11 bases in between that match TRBD1. The sequence derives from a girl under 18 with multiple sclerosis. The CDR3 protein is CASSQGTGGDTGELFF. The bases are TGTGCCAGCAGCCAAGGGACAGGGGGCGACACCGGGGAGCTGTTTTTT.